This T cell receptor (beta chain) originates from a study of vaccination effects on CD4 cells after COVID-19 (dated by TCRdb to between 2021 and 2022). General notes on the study: Two doses of either the BNT162b2 or the mRNA-1273 mRNA SARS-CoV-2 vaccine were administered to participants. Altogether, around 9 COVID-19 convalescent patients and a handful of SARS-CoV-2-naive healthy vaccine recipients made up the full study. In both COVID-19 convalescent patients and infection-naive vaccine recipients, the study compared SARS-CoV-2 spike-specific CD4+ TCR repertoires from before mRNA vaccination with those from after it. In the study, cultures from other donors were sequenced using the Oncomine TCR Beta short-read assay on an Illumina iSeq 100.

The junction shows trimming of 8 bases on V and 8 bases on J, and the gene matches do not reach 21 bases of it. The CDR3 covers 17 residues, taking in both the cysteine and the phenylalanine. The retained sequence is limited to the CDR3, 51 bases, with the frame set at the first base. CDR1 and CDR2, looked up from the germline V gene, are SNHLY and FYNNEI. About this clone: Its antigen is not yet known. No much larger clonotype is one base removed from it; base qualities were not supplied.

The full study reports these points: The study was limited by a small number of convalescent patients, and early post-infection timepoints were lacking. Both infection-induced and vaccine-induced clones contracted markedly at late post-vaccination timepoints, which is consistent with waning T cell responses. In healthy vaccine recipients, vaccine-induced clones were almost all SARS-CoV-2 mono-reactive, with only 1 of 255 being cross-reactive with common cold coronaviruses.

The ViraFEST assay stimulated PBMC with viral peptide pools and then used TCR sequencing to identify antigen-specific CD4+ T cell clonotypes by expansion. After around ten days of culture, CD4+ T cells were isolated with the EasySep CD4+ T cell isolation kit. Negative nucleocapsid antibody results before and after vaccination confirmed that the healthy vaccine recipients had no prior SARS-CoV-2 infection. Around 2 million PBMC per well were cultured in IMDM with about 5.4% human AB serum, around 9.1 IU/ml IL-2 and gentamicin, plus 10 ug/ml peptides. Half of the culture medium was replaced with fresh IL-2-containing medium on days 3 and 7. Unless otherwise noted, each peptide stimulation condition was cultured in triplicate wells. Using Ficoll-Paque Plus gradient centrifugation, PBMC were separated from whole blood and then either used fresh or cryopreserved at -140C. The spike proteins of SARS-CoV-2 and of the common cold coronaviruses HCoV-NL63, HCoV-OC43 and HCoV-229E were spanned by overlapping peptide pools. The QIAamp micro DNA kit was used to extract genomic DNA from the cultured CD4+ T cells.

Library preparation was by the immunoSEQ multiplex PCR assay. DNA from the cultured and isolated CD4+ T cells underwent TCR beta CDR3 sequencing. The authors processed their data as follows. Non-productive TCR sequences were removed and reads were trimmed to the CDR3 region, keeping CDR3s of at least 7 amino acids. Antigen-specific clonotypes were identified using the MANAFEST web app by comparison of expansion in peptide wells against reference cultures. For clones to be considered positive, expansion at FDR<0.05 versus reference and all other wells, an odds ratio above 5, and a frequency above 0.1% in two replicate wells were required. A clonotype was called cross-reactive if it was significantly expanded both in SARS-CoV-2 spike wells and in at least one common cold coronavirus spike condition. CDR3 similarity was assessed by Levenshtein distance with the stringdist R package, and unrooted trees were built with ape in R 3.6.1. Here the immuneACCESS table is served through TCRdb, limited to in-frame sequences with V and J called. Missing clones are a known gap in these copies; in checked studies unresolved V genes cover under half, and the rest lacks a known reason. V, J and clone size are taken as reported in that table, and D and trimming were inferred from the DNA itself. Counted in this sample were roughly 65,000 clones; 65% to 85% of them appeared once. Of the sample, 2.5% to 3.5% is held by the ten largest clones.

The rearranged segments are TRBV2 and TRBJ1-2; 9 nucleotides in the junction match TRBD1. The material was CD4+ T cells from PBMCs cultured with HCoV-NL63 spike peptides, obtained before COVID-19 vaccination. The cell subset or site tag for this specimen amounts to: HCoV-NL63 spike overlapping peptide pool stimulation. The origin of this receptor is a human donor who received a COVID-19 vaccine. The DNA sequence is as follows: TGTGCCAGCCATCGCGGGACAGGGTCAAAGGGGTGGGGAGGCTACACCTTC. Its protein reads: CASHRGTGSKGWGGYTF.